Sequencing of this T cell receptor (beta chain) was carried out in a study of OX40 agonist ivuxolimab in advanced cancers. Study-wide results and caveats: In the 0.1 to 3.0 mg/kg range, CD4+ and CD8+ blood T cells had expanded clonally by week 6. Nonresponders included some who also had low normalized T-cell clonal expansion.

Germline V gene lookup returns CDR1 SGHNT and CDR2 YENEEA. The CDR3 extends over 14 amino acids. V lost 1 base and J lost 5, with 12 bases in between. For this clone: Its specificity is unknown.

This table comes from immunoSEQ multiplex PCR, and its TCRdb copy is limited to in-frame clones, with some not included. The profile shows about 69,000 clones, over 65% of them singletons. This specimen consisted of CD4+ or CD8+ T cells sorted from blood, obtained in a trial of the OX40 agonist ivuxolimab. The sequence was collected from an adult with an advanced solid tumor such as melanoma, head and neck, liver or kidney cancer. The J gene is TRBJ2-7, the V gene TRBV11-3; no firm D call. In DNA, the CDR3 is TGTGCCAGCAGCTTAGGGTCCCTAAGCCACGAGCAGTACTTC. Protein sequence: CASSLGSLSHEQYF.